This T cell receptor (beta chain) was sequenced for a study of shared clonotypes between healthy human individuals. The wider study: Each donor's CD4 naive and CD4 memory cells filled three plates apiece, CD8 naive two, and CD8 memory one. General observations from the study: Only blood was sampled, and tissue TCR repertoires likely differ from blood ones.

Using immunoSEQ multiplex PCR, the repertoire was profiled, and TCRdb retains in-frame clones only, with some absent. The repertoire has about 700,000 clones, around 90% of them found once; the top ten carry approximately 22%. The CDR3 has 18 amino acids. The germline V and J ends were trimmed by 1 base and 2 bases, with 19 bases remaining between them. Germline CDR1 SNHLY, CDR2 FYNNEI. Selected positively for CCR7 and CD45RO-negative, naive CD8 cells excluded terminally differentiated effector memory CD45RA+ cells. As for this clone: The antigen is undetermined.

The origin of this receptor is a man aged 25-45 years in good health. The gene calls are TRBV2 and TRBJ2-3; D not certain. The specimen was naive CD8+ T cells sorted from blood. CDR3 protein: CASSEGPRTPDLTDTQYF. CDR3 DNA: TGTGCCAGCAGTGAAGGGCCGCGGACCCCAGATCTCACAGATACGCAGTATTTT.